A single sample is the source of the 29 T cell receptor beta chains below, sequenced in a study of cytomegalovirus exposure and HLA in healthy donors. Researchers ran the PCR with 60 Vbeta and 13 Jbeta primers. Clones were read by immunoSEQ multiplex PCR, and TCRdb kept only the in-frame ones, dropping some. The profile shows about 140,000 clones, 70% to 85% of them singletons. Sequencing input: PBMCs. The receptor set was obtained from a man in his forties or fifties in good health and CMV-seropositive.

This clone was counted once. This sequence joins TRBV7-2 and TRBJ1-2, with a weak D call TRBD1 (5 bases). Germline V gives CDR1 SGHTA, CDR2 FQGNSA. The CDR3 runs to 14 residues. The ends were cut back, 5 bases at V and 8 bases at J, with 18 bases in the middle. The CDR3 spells CASSLFGAGMGYTF. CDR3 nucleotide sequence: TGTGCCAGCAGCCTGTTCGGGGCGGGGATGGGCTACACCTTC.

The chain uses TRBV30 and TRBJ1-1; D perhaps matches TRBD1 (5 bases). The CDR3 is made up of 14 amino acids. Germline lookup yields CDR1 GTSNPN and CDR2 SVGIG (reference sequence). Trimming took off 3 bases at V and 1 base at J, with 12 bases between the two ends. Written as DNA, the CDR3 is TGTGCCTGGAGCCCGGGACTCCCGAACACTGAAGCTTTCTTT. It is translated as CAWSPGLPNTEAFF.

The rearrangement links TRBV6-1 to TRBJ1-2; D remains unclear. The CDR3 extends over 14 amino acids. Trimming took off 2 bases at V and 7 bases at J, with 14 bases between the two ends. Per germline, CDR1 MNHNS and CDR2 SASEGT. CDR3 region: CASSERSSGGGYTF. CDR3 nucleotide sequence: TGTGCCAGCAGTGAAAGGTCCTCCGGCGGTGGCTACACCTTC.

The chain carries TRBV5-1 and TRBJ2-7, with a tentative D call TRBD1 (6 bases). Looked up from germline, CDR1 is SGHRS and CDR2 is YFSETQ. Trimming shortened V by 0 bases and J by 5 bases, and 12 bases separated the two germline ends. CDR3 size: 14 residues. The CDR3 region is CASSLGGQVDEQYF. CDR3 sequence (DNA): TGCGCCAGCAGCTTGGGGGGGCAGGTGGACGAGCAGTACTTC.

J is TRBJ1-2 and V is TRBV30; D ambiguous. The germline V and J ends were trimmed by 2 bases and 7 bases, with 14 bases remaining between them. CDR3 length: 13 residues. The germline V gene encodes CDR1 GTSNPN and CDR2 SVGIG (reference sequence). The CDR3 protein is CAWSPSGSSGYTF. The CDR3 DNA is TGTGCCTGGAGTCCGTCAGGAAGTAGTGGCTACACCTTC.

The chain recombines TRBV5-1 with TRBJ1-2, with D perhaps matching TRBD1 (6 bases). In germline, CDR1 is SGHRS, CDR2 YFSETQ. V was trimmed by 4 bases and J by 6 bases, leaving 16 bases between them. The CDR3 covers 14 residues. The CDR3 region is CASSPGGGADGYTF. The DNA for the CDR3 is TGCGCCAGCAGCCCGGGGGGCGGGGCGGATGGCTACACCTTC.

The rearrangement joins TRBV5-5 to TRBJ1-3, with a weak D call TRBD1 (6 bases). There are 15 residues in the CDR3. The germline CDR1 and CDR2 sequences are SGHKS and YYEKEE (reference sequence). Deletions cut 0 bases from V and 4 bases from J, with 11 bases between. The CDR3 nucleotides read TGTGCCAGCAGCTTGGATGGGGGCTCCGGAAACACCATATATTTT. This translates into CASSLDGGSGNTIYF.

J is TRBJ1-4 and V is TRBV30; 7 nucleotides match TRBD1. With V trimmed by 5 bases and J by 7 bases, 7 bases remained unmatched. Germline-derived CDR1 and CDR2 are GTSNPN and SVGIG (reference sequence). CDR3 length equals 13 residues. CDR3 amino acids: CAWSGTVGEKLFF. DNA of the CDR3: TGTGCCTGGTCCGGGACAGTCGGTGAAAAACTGTTTTTT.

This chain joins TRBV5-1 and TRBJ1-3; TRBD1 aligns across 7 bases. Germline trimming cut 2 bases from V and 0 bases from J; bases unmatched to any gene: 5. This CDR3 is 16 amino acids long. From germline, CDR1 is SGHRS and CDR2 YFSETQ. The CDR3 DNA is TGCGCCAGCAGCTTCTTGGGACAGATCTCTGGAAACACCATATATTTT. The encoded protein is CASSFLGQISGNTIYF.

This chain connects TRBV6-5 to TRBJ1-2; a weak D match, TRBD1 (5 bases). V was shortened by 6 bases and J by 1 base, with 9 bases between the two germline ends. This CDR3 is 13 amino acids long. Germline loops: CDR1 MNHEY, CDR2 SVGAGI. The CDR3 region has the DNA TGTGCCAGCAGGCCTGACAGTAACTATGGCTACACCTTC. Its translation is CASRPDSNYGYTF.

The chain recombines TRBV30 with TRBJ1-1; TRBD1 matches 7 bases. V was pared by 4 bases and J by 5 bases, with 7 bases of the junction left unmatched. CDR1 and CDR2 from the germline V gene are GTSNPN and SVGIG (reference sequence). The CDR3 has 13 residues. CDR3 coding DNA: TGTGCCTGGACAATCAGGGGGAAGACTGAAGCTTTCTTT. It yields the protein CAWTIRGKTEAFF.

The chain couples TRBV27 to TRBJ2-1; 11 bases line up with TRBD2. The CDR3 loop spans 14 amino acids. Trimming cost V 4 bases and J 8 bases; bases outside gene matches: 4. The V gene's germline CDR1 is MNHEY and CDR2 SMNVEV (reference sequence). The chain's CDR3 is CASSSSGRFYEQFF. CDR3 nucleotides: TGTGCCAGCAGTTCTAGCGGGAGGTTCTATGAGCAGTTCTTC.

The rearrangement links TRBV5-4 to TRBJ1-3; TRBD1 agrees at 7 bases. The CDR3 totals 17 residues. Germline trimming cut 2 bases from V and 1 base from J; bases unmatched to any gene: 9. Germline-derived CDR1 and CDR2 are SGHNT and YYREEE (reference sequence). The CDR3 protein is CASSLGQGESSGNTIYF. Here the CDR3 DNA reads TGTGCCAGCAGCTTAGGGCAGGGGGAATCATCTGGAAACACCATATATTTT. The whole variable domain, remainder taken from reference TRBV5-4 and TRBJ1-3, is ETGVTQSPTHLIKTRGQQVTLRCSSQSGHNTVSWYQQALGQGPQFIFQYYREEENGRGNFPPRFSGLQFPNYSSELNVNALELDDSALYLCASSLGQGESSGNTIYFGEGSWLTVV.

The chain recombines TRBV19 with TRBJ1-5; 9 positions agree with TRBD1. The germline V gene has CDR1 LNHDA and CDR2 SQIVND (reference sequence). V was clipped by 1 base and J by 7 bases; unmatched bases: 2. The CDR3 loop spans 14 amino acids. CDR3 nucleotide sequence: TGTGCCAGTAGTATAGGGGGACAGGGCCAGCCCCAGCATTTT. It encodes CASSIGGQGQPQHF.

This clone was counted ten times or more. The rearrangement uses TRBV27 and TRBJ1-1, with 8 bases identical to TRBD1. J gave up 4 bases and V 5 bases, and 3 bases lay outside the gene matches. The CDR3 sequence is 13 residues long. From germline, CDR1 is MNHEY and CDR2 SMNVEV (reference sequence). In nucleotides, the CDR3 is TGTGCCAGCAGTCTCAGGGGGCTCACTGAAGCTTTCTTT. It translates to CASSLRGLTEAFF.

The CDR3, as DNA: TGTGCCAGCAGCTTGGGACTAGCGGGATTCACAGATACGCAGTATTTT. Amino acids: CASSLGLAGFTDTQYF. The chain is built from TRBV25-1 and TRBJ2-3; 13 positions match TRBD2. The CDR3 extends over 16 amino acids. CDR1 is MGHDK and CDR2 is SYGVNS in the germline V gene. The trim removed 6 bases at V and 2 bases at J, leaving 5 bases unmatched.

The CDR3 nucleotides read TGTGCCAGCACTCCCCCGGGGGGTATGAACACTGAAGCTTTCTTT. Protein product: CASTPPGGMNTEAFF. The J gene is TRBJ1-1, the V gene TRBV6-5; D may be TRBD1 (5 bases). CDR3 length equals 15 residues. V gave up 7 bases and J gave up 0 bases, with 15 bases separating them. Germline V gene sequence: CDR1 MNHEY, CDR2 SVGAGI.

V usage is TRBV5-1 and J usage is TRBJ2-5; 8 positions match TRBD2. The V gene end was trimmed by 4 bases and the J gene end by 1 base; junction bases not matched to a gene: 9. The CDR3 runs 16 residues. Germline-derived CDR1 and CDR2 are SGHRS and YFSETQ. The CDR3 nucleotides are TGCGCCAGCAGCCCACGCCTTAGCGGGACCCAAGAGACCCAGTACTTC. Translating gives CASSPRLSGTQETQYF.

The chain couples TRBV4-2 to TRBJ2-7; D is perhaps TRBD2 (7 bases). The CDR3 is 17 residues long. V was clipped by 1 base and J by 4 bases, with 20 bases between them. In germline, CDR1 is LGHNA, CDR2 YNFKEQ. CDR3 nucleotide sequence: TGTGCCAGCAGCCAAGTAGGGGGAGCGGGACGTGCGTACGAGCAGTACTTC. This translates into CASSQVGGAGRAYEQYF.

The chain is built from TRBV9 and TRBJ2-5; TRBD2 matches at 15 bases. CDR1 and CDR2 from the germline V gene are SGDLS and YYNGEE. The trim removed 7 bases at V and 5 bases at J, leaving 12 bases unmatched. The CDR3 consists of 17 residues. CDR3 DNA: TGTGCCAGCTGGGATCGGACTAGCGGGAGGGCCACCGAGACCCAGTACTTC. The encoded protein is CASWDRTSGRATETQYF.

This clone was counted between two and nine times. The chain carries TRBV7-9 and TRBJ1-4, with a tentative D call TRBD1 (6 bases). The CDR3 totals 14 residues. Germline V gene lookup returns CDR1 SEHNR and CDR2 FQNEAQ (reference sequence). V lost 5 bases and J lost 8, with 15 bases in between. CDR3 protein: CASSPNRVTEKLFF. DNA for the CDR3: TGTGCCAGCAGCCCGAACAGGGTCACCGAAAAACTGTTTTTT.

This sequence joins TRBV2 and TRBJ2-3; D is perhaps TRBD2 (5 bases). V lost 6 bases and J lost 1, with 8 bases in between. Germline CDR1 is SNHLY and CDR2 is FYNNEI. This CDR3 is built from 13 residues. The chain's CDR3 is CASSLLGTDTQYF. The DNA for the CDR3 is TGTGCCAGCAGCCTACTAGGCACAGATACGCAGTATTTT.

The CDR3 bases are TGTGCCAGCAGCGTAGCCCATGGCCGCGGCCAAGAGACCCAGTACTTC. It yields the protein CASSVAHGRGQETQYF. The J gene is TRBJ2-5, the V gene TRBV9; D is undetermined. The CDR3 is 16 residues long. Trimming left V 0 bases short and J 1 base short, with 13 bases between. Germline CDR1 reads SGDLS; CDR2 reads YYNGEE. Looking up the rest from reference TRBV9 and TRBJ2-5 gives the full variable domain: DSGVTQTPKHLITATGQRVTLRCSPRSGDLSVYWYQQSLDQGLQFLIQYYNGEERAKGNILERFSAQQFPDLHSELNLSSLELGDSALYFCASSVAHGRGQETQYFGPGTRLLVL.

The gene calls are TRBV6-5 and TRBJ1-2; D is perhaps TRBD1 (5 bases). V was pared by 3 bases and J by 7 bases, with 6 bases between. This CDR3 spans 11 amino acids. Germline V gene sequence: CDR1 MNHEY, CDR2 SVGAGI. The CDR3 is CASSYQGGYTF. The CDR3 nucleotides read TGTGCCAGCAGTTATCAGGGTGGCTACACCTTC.

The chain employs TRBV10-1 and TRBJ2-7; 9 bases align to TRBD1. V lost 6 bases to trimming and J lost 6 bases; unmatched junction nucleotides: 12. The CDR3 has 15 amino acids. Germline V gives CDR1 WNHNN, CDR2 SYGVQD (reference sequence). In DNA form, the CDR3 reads TGCGCCAGCAGCCCCGGACAGGGGCCGGGGGCCGAGCAGTACTTC. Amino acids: CASSPGQGPGAEQYF.

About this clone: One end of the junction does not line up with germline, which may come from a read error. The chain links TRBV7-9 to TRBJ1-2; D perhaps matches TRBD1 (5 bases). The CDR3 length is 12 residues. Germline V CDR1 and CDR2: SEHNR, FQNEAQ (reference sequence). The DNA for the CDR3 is TGTTCCAGCAGCGCGCAGGGTTTGGGCTACACCTTC. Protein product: CSSSAQGLGYTF.

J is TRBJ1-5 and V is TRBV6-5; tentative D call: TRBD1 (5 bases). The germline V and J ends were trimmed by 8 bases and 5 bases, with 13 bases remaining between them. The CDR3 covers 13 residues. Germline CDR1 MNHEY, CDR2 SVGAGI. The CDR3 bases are TGTGCCAGCTCAGAGCAGGGTTATCAGCCCCAGCATTTT. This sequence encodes CASSEQGYQPQHF.

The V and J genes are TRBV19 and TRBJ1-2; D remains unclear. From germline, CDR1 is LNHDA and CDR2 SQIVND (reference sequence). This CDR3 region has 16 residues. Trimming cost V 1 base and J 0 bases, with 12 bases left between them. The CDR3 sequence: CASSIGRSRTNYGYTF. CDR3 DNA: TGTGCCAGTAGTATAGGGAGGAGTCGGACTAACTATGGCTACACCTTC.

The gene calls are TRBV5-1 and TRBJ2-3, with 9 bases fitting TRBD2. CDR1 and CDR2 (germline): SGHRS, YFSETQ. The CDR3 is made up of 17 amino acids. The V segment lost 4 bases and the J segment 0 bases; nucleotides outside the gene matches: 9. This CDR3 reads CASSGNSGGHSTDTQYF. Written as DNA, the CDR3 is TGCGCCAGCAGCGGGAATAGCGGGGGCCATAGCACAGATACGCAGTATTTT.